This T cell receptor (beta chain) was observed in a study of T cells in localized non-small cell lung cancer (dated by TCRdb to about 2020). Background on the whole study: Comparing tumors with uninvolved tumor-adjacent lungs, the study looked at the T cell repertoires of approximately 240 patients with early-stage NSCLC. The mean age of the NSCLC patients was roughly 70 years, with 120 to 150 men and 95 to 110 women. The cohort comprised around 250 treatment-naïve NSCLC patients with resected, localized lung tumors. Here is what the overall study found, with its caveats: Longer overall survival was associated with higher T cell density in blood, whereas shorter survival was associated with higher clonality in adjacent lung. Because the study design was exploratory, TCR variables were selected using unadjusted p-values without false-discovery rate correction. Of the top 100 tumor clones, a median of roughly 60 were detected in paired uninvolved adjacent lung; approximately 30 were also among that lung's top 100. Because multi-region tumor sequencing was not performed, intratumor heterogeneity could not be ruled out. Uninvolved tumor-adjacent lung showed the highest T cell clonality, higher than tumor, which suggests more focused antigenic responses in the uninvolved tumor-adjacent lung.

From the cysteine up to the phenylalanine, the CDR3 has a length of 15 residues. Left in the record is the CDR3 DNA by itself, 45 bases read in frame from the first base. CDR1 and CDR2, looked up from the germline V gene (reference sequence), are SEHNR and FQNEAQ. Germline trimming: 2 bases from V, 9 bases from J; junction bases outside gene matches: 7. As for this clone: No cognate antigen has been identified for it. No much larger clone exists at a distance of one base, and base qualities are not known.

At diagnosis, tumor, uninvolved tumor-adjacent lung and peripheral blood were collected and then preserved as a mix of FFPE and fresh-frozen material. Blood samples were analyzed as peripheral blood mononuclear cells for TCR repertoire profiling. TCR beta CDR3 regions were sequenced from DNA using the immunoSEQ Assay. Processing in the source paper ran as follows. To compute T cell density, TCR beta template counts were normalized to usable DNA, which was estimated by amplifying housekeeping genes. Richness was estimated using the preseqR package, with extrapolation to 400,000 templates for PBMC samples and to 120,000 templates for tissue samples. Clonality was calculated as one minus Pielou's evenness. Tissue-enriched TCRs were identified by differential abundance testing using productive amino-acid clonotypes, minimum total count 5 and alpha 0.1. The Jaccard Index and the Morisita Overlap Index were used to quantify repertoire overlap between compartments. GLIPH clustered TCR beta CDR3s with public tetramer-defined viral CDR3s; viral motifs required at least three viral sequences plus V-gene enrichment. The table was pulled from immuneACCESS by TCRdb, which kept in-frame rearrangements only. Such tables lose some clones; where checked, under half of the loss comes from unresolved V genes, and the rest has no known cause. The V and J calls and clone size were taken over from that table, and D and trimming were inferred from the DNA. The sample table records around 50,000 clones; 85% to 90% of these occur just once. The ten biggest clones cover roughly 2.5% of the sample.

The origin of this receptor is a man between 35 and 75 years old with stage II lung adenocarcinoma. The chain is encoded by TRBV7-9 joined to TRBJ2-1; TRBD2 matches 10 bases in the middle. This sample comprised PBMCs, obtained before any cancer treatment. DNA sequence: TGTGCCAGCAGCTTAATGAGCGGGGGGGCAGGTGAGCAGTTCTTC. It is translated as CASSLMSGGAGEQFF.